This passage covers 2 T cell receptor beta chains from one sample sequenced in a study of shared clonotypes between healthy human individuals. Measured with immunoSEQ multiplex PCR; TCRdb has only the in-frame clones, and not every one. The table lists roughly 1 million clones, approximately 76% of them singletons, with around 1.5% in the top ten. Sequencing was carried out using memory CD4+ T cells sorted from blood. The subset is: CD45RA-negative fraction. The receptors shown here come from a man in his late teens or twenties in good health.

The chain joins TRBV27 to TRBJ2-7; D possibly matches TRBD1 or TRBD2 (5 bases each). The V and J ends lost 5 bases and 8 bases respectively, with 16 bases between them. There are 13 residues in the CDR3. In germline, CDR1 is MNHEY, CDR2 SMNVEV (reference sequence). CDR3 sequence (DNA): TGTGCCAGCAGTCCCGCCGGGACCCTACAGCAGTACTTC. Translating it yields CASSPAGTLQQYF.

The chain is built from TRBV28 and TRBJ2-1; 12 nucleotides match TRBD1. Germline V CDR1 and CDR2: MDHEN, SYDVKM. J lost 7 bases, V lost 4 bases, and 8 bases had no gene match. This CDR3 has 16 residues. CDR3 coding DNA: TGTGCCAGCAGTTCGCGGGACAGGGGGCAACGGAATGAGCAGTTCTTC. This translates into CASSSRDRGQRNEQFF.